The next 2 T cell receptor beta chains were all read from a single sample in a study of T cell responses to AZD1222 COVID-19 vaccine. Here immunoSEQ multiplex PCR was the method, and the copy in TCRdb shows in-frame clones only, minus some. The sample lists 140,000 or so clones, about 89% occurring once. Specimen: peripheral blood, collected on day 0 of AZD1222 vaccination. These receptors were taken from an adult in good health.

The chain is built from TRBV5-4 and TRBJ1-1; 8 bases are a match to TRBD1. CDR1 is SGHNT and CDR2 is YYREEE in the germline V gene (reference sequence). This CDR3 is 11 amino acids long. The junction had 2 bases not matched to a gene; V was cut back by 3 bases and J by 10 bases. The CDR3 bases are TGTGCCAGCAGCTACAGGGGGTTAGCTTTCTTT. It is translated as CASSYRGLAFF.

CDR3 amino acids: CASSHYSGPSYNEQFF. CDR3 bases: TGTGCCAGCAGCCACTATAGCGGGCCTTCCTACAATGAGCAGTTCTTC. This chain connects TRBV3-1 (or the pseudogene TRBV3-2) to TRBJ2-1; the match to TRBD2 covers 7 bases. The CDR3 is 16 amino acids. CDR1 is LGHDT and CDR2 is YNNKEL in the germline V gene (reference sequence). Trimming took 3 bases from V and 1 from J; bases not matched to a gene: 6.